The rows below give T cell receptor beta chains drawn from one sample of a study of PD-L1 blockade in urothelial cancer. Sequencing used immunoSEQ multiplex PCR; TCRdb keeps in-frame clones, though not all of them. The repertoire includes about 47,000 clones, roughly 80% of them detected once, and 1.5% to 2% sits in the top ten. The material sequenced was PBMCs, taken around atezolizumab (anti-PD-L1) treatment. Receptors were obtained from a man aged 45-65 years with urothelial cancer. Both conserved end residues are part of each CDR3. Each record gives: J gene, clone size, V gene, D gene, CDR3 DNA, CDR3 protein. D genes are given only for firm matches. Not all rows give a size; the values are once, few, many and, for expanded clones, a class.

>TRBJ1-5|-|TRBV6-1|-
TGTGCCAGCAGCCACAGGGACGATCAGCCCCAGCATTTT
CASSHRDDQPQHF
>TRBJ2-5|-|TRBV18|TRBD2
TGTGCCAGCTCACCATCCCCTAGCGGAAACCAAGAGACCCAGTACTTC
CASSPSPSGNQETQYF
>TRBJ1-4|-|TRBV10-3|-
TGTGCCATCAGTGGACATGGACAGCTCACTAATGAAAAACTGTTTTTT
CAISGHGQLTNEKLFF
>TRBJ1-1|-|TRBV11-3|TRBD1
TGTGCCAGCAGCCCCGGACAGGACACTGAAGCTTTCTTT
CASSPGQDTEAFF
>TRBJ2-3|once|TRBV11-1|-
TGTGCCAGCAGCTTAGACCCCACATCCGCAGATACGCAGTATTTT
CASSLDPTSADTQYF
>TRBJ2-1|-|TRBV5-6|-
TGTGCCAGCAGCTCCCCGGGCTCCTACAATGAGCAGTTCTTC
CASSSPGSYNEQFF
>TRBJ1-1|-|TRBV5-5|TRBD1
TGTGCCAGCAGCTCGGGACAGGGGATTGAAGCTTTCTTT
CASSSGQGIEAFF
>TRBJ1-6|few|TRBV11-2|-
TGTGCCAGCAGCAAAGAGGGCCTTACAAGGAATTCACCCCTCCACTTT
CASSKEGLTRNSPLHF
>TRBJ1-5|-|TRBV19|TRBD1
TGTGCCAGTAGTCTCCAGACAGGGTCGCAGCCCCAGCATTTT
CASSLQTGSQPQHF
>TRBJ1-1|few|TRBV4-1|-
TGCGCCAGCAGCCAAGTAGGGGACACTGAAGCTTTCTTT
CASSQVGDTEAFF
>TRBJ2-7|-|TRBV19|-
TGTGCCAGTAGTATAGGGAGGGGCCCCTCGAACGAGCAGTACTTC
CASSIGRGPSNEQYF
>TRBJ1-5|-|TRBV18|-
TGTGCCAGCTCACCAGAAGGTGGAGGGGGCAATCAGCCCCAGCATTTT
CASSPEGGGGNQPQHF
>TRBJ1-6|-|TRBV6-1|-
TGTGCCAGCAGTGAAGAAGGGAGCTCCTATAATTCACCCCTCCACTTT
CASSEEGSSYNSPLHF
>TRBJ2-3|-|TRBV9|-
TGTGCCAGCAGCGCCGGCGGGGACCTCATCACAGATACGCAGTATTTT
CASSAGGDLITDTQYF
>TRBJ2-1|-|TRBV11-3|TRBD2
TGTGCCAGCAGCTTAGAGAGGACTAGCGAAGTAAGAAATGAGCAGTTCTTC
CASSLERTSEVRNEQFF
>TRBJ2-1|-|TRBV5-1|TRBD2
TGCGCCAGCAGCGCCGTAGCGGGAGGCCCCTACAATGAGCAGTTCTTC
CASSAVAGGPYNEQFF
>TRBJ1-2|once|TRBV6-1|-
TGTGCCAGCAGTGATCCGAGCCGCGGGGGCGCGGGAGGCTACACCTTC
CASSDPSRGGAGGYTF